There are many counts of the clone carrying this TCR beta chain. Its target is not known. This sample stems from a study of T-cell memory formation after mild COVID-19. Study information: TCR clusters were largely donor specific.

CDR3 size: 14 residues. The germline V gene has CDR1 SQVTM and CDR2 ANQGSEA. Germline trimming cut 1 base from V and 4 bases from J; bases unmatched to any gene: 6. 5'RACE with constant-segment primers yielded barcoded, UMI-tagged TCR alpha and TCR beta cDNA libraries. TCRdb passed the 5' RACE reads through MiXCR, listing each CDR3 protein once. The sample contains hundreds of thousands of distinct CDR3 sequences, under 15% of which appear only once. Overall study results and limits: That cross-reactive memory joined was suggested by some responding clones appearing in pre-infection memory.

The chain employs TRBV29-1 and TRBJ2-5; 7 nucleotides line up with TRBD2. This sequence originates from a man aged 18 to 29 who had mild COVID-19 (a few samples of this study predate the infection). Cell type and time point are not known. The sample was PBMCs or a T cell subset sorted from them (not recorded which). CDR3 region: CSVEVMGEGETQYF. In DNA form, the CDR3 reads TGCAGCGTTGAAGTCATGGGGGAGGGAGAGACCCAGTACTTC.